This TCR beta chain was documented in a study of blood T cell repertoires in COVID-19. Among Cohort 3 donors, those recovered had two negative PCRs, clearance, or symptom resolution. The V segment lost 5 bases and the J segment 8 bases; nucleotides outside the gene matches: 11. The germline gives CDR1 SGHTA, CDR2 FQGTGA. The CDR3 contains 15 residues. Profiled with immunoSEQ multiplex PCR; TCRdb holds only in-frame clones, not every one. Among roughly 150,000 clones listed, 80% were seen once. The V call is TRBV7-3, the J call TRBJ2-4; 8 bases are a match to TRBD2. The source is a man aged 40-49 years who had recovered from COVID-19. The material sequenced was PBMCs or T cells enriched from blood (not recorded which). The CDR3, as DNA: TGTGCCAGCAGCCCTCTCGGAGCGGGGGATGACATTCAGTACTTC. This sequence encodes CASSPLGAGDDIQYF.